The 4 T cell receptor beta chains reported below all come from one sample, sequenced in a study of blood T cell repertoires in COVID-19. TCRdb's table, derived via immunoSEQ multiplex PCR, lists solely in-frame clones and lacks some. Here the sample spans 70,000 to 90,000 clones, less than 85% being singletons. Sequencing was carried out using peripheral blood. The receptors shown here come from a human donor with acute or convalescent COVID-19. The donor label of this sample is uncertain.

The V and J genes are TRBV19 and TRBJ2-2; maybe TRBD2 (6 bases). Germline V gene lookup returns CDR1 LNHDA and CDR2 SQIVND (reference sequence). Trimming took 11 bases from V and 4 from J, leaving 20 bases between them. The CDR3 sequence is 15 residues long. CDR3: CAVKGRETGTGELFF. In DNA form, the CDR3 reads TGTGCCGTTAAGGGCCGGGAGACGGGCACCGGGGAGCTGTTTTTT.

The V gene is TRBV18, the J gene TRBJ2-3, with TRBD1 identical over 9 bases. J lost 4 bases, V lost 3 bases, and 2 bases had no gene match. CDR1 is KGHSH and CDR2 is LQKENI in the germline V gene. The CDR3 has 14 residues. Here the CDR3 DNA reads TGTGCCAGCTCACCGGGACAGGGTGCAGATACGCAGTATTTT. It is translated as CASSPGQGADTQYF.

This clone was detected a few times. This rearrangement joins TRBV4-3 to TRBJ2-5, with 11 bases identical to TRBD2. Trimming at V came to 1 base and at J to 1 base, leaving 5 bases not matched to a gene. The CDR3 consists of 17 residues. CDR1 is LGHNA, CDR2 YSLEER, per germline. The CDR3 loop is CASSQGVAGGSQETQYF. The CDR3 region has the DNA TGCGCCAGCAGCCAAGGGGTAGCGGGAGGGAGCCAAGAGACCCAGTACTTC.

The chain employs TRBV6-6 and TRBJ2-7; 8 bases align to TRBD1. The CDR3 extends over 13 amino acids. In germline, CDR1 is MNHNY, CDR2 SVGAGI (reference sequence). The ends lost 11 bases at V and 0 bases at J; junction bases unmatched: 6. CDR3 protein: CAVRDRSSYEQYF. DNA for the CDR3: TGTGCCGTCAGGGACAGGAGCTCCTACGAGCAGTACTTC.